This record looks at one T cell receptor (beta chain) sequence and its context. Trimming stripped 4 bases from V and 5 bases from J, with 15 bases between. Germline CDR1 reads MGHRA; CDR2 reads YSYEKL. The CDR3 has 15 amino acids. These data belong to a study of control samples from healthy donors and cancer patients. Assay: immunoSEQ multiplex PCR; the TCRdb copy retains only in-frame clones and omits some. The sample has roughly 200,000 clones. The receptor was derived from a woman aged 25 to 39 in good health. The sample consisted of blood. This chain connects TRBV4-1 to TRBJ1-5; unclear D gene. The CDR3 loop reads CASSLSSEPYQPQHF. The CDR3 DNA sequence: TGCGCCAGCAGCCTGAGTAGCGAGCCGTATCAGCCCCAGCATTTT.